This TCR beta chain derives from a study of glioma-infiltrating T cells. This clonotype was counted a few times. TCR alpha and beta CDR3 regions were amplified from RNA using iRepertoire nested multiplex PCR. TCRdb itself ran the multiplex PCR reads through MiXCR, one entry per CDR3 protein. The repertoire includes approximately 100,000 distinct CDR3 sequences, 20% to 30% of them detected once, and 35% sits in the top ten. The receptor comes from a human donor with low-grade glioma or glioblastoma, undergoing nonglioma brain surgery, or in good health (not recorded which). The source material was glioma tissue, nonneoplastic brain tissue, or PBMCs (not recorded which).

The CDR3, as DNA: TGTGCCAGCCTTCCTTATATATCGTCGAACACCGGGGAGCTGTTTTTT. Its translation: CASLPYISSNTGELFF. This chain links TRBV19 with TRBJ2-2; no clear D. Per germline, CDR1 LNHDA and CDR2 SQIVND (reference sequence). Trimming stripped 9 bases from V and 0 bases from J, with 17 bases between. The CDR3 extends over 16 amino acids. Filled out from reference TRBV19 and TRBJ2-2, the complete variable domain reads DGGITQSPKYLFRKEGQNVTLSCEQNLNHDAMYWYRQDPGQGLRLIYYSQIVNDFQKGDIAEGYSVSREKKESFPLTVTSAQKNPTAFYLCASLPYISSNTGELFFGEGSRLTVL.